This T cell receptor (beta chain) was identified in a study of cytomegalovirus exposure and HLA in healthy donors. Across the whole study: The same platform was used for the 110 or so validation repertoires as for the roughly 700 first-cohort repertoires, as reported in a later analysis. Overall study results and limits: Rare sequences made up most TCRs, while some public TCRs were found in many donors.

CDR1 LGHNA and CDR2 YSLEER come from the germline V gene. The V gene end was trimmed by 1 base and the J gene end by 1 base; junction bases not matched to a gene: 9. The CDR3 runs to 19 residues. Worth noting for this clone: Antigen specificity is unknown.

The method was immunoSEQ multiplex PCR; TCRdb's version includes in-frame clones alone and lacks a portion of them. Altogether about 130,000 clones are present, nearly 90% being singletons, with the ten largest covering about 1.1%. V is TRBV4-3 and J is TRBJ2-6, with TRBD1 matching 8 bases. This sequence was found in a woman under 30 in good health and CMV-seronegative. The sample consisted of PBMCs. The CDR3 sequence is CASSQAVGTGLSGANVLTF. CDR3 coding DNA: TGCGCCAGCAGCCAAGCCGTAGGGACAGGCCTATCTGGGGCCAACGTCCTGACTTTC.